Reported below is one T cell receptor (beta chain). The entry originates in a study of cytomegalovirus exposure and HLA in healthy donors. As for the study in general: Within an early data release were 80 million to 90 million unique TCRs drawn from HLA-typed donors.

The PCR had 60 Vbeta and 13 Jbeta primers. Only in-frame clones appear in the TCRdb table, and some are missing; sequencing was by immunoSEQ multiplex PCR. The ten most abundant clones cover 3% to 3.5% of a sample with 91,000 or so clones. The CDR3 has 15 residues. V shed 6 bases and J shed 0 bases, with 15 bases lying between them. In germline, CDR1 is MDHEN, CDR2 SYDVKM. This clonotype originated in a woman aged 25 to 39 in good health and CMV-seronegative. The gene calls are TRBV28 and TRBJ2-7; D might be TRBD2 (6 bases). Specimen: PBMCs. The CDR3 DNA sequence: TGTGCCAGCAGCCCGTGGGAGGAGAGCTCCTACGAGCAGTACTTC. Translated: CASSPWEESSYEQYF.